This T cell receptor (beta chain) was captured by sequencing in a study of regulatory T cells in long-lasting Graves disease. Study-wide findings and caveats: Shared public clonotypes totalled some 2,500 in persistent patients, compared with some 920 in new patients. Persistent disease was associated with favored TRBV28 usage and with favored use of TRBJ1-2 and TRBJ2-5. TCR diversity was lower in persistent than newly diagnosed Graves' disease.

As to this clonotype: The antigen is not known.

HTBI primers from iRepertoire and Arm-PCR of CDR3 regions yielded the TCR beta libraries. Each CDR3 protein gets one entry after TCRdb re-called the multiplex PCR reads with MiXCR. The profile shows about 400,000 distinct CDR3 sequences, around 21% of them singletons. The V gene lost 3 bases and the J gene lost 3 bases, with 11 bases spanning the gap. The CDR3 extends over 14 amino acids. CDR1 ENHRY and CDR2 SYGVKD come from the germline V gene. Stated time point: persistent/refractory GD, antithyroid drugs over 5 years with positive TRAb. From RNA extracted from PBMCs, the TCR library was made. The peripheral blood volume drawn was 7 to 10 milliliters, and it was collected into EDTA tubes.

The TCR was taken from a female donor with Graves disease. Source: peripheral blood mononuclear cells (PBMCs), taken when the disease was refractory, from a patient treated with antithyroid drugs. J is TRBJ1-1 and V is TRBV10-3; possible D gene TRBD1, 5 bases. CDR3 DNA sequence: TGTGCCATCAGTGATATGGGGGGGGACACTGAAGCTTTCTTT. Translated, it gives CAISDMGGDTEAFF.